Detailed here is one TCR beta chain. The antigen is undetermined. The PCR had 60 Vbeta and 13 Jbeta primers. The table came from immunoSEQ multiplex PCR; TCRdb's copy has only in-frame clones and leaves some out. The sample has around 110,000 clones; around 75% are singletons. This CDR3 contains 16 residues. The germline V gene has CDR1 MDHEN and CDR2 SYDVKM. The trim removed 6 bases at V and 6 bases at J, leaving 11 bases unmatched. This record comes from a study of cytomegalovirus exposure and HLA in healthy donors. Study observations and caveats: A previous analysis found most TCR beta V segments productive roughly 87% or roughly 30% of the time.

The V gene is TRBV28, the J gene TRBJ1-5, with 10 positions matching TRBD1. This receptor was taken from a woman aged 18 to 35 in good health and CMV-seronegative. Source material: PBMCs. The CDR3 protein is CASRTFRDRGIQPQHF. The CDR3 DNA is TGTGCCAGCAGGACCTTTCGGGACAGGGGTATTCAGCCCCAGCATTTT.